This TCR beta chain was sequenced for a study of sequential checkpoint blockade in melanoma. The treatment was: randomized to nivolumab then ipilimumab (arm A) or the reverse (arm B). Live CD3+CD8+ CD19− CD56− cells were sorted from PBMCs. Here immunoSEQ multiplex PCR was the method, and the copy in TCRdb shows in-frame clones only, minus some. The sample includes some 10,000 clones, 60% to 75% of them seen just once. CDR1 is MDHEN, CDR2 SYDVKM, per germline. With V trimmed by 2 bases and J by 3 bases, 3 bases remained unmatched. The CDR3 consists of 14 residues. The rearrangement links TRBV28 to TRBJ1-1; the match to TRBD1 covers 7 bases. Sample: CD8+ T cells sorted from blood (inferred from file names), taken from a patient given nivolumab and ipilimumab in sequence. The receptor comes from a human donor with melanoma. The CDR3 loop reads CASSLNTGDTEAFF. In DNA, the CDR3 is TGTGCCAGCAGTTTAAACACAGGGGACACTGAAGCTTTCTTT.